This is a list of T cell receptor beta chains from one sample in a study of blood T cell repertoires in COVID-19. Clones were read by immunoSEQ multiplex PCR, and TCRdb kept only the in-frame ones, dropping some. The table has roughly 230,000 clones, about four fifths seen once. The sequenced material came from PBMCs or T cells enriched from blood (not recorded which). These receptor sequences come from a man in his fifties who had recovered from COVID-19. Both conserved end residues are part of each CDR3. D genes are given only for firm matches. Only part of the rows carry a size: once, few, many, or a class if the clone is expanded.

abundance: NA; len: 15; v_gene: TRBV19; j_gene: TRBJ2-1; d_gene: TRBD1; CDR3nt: TGTGCCAGTAGTAGGGGGACAGGCCAGAGGAATGAGCAGTTCTTC; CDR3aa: CASSRGTGQRNEQFF
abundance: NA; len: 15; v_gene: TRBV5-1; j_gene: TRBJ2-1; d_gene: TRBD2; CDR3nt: TGCGCCAGCAGCTCTCCGGGACTAGGAGTCAATGAGCAGTTCTTC; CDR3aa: CASSSPGLGVNEQFF
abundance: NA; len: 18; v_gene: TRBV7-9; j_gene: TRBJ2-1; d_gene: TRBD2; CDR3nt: TGTGCCAGCAGCTCAACCGGGACTAGCGGGAGGTCCTACAATGAGCAGTTCTTC; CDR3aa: CASSSTGTSGRSYNEQFF
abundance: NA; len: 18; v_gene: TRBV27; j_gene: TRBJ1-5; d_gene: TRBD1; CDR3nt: TGTGCCAGCGCCCCTACGGGACACCTCACCAGGGGGGATCAGCCCCAGCATTTT; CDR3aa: CASAPTGHLTRGDQPQHF
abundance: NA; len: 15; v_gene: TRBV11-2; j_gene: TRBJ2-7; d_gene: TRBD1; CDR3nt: TGTGCCAGCAGCTCCTTAGGGGGGACAGGGAGGGAGCAGTACTTC; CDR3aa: CASSSLGGTGREQYF
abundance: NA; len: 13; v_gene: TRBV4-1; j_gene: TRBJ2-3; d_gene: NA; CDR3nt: TGCGCCAGCAGCCAACAGGGCACAGATACGCAGTATTTT; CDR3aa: CASSQQGTDTQYF
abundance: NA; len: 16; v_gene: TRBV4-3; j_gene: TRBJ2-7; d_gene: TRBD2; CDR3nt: TGCGCCAGCAGCCAAGGAACTAGCGGGATCCCCGTCGAGCAGTACTTC; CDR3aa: CASSQGTSGIPVEQYF
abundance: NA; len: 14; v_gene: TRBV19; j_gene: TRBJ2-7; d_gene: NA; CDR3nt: TGTGCCAGTAGTATCGATCCAGGCTCCTACGAGCAGTACTTC; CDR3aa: CASSIDPGSYEQYF
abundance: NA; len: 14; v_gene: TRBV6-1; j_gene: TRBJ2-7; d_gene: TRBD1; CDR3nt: TGTGCCAGCAGTGAAGGGGCAGGGGGCTACGAGCAGTACTTC; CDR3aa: CASSEGAGGYEQYF
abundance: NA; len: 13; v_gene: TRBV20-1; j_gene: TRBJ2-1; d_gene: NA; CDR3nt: TGCAGTGCTAGTAGGGGGGGCCTCAATGAGCAGTTCTTC; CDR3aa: CSASRGGLNEQFF
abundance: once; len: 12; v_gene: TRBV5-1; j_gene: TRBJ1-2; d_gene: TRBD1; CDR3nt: TGCGCCAGCAGCTACGACAGGGTCGGCTACACCTTC; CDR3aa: CASSYDRVGYTF
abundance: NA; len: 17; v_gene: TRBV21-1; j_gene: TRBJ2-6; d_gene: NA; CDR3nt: TGTGCCGCCTCTCGACGGACAGGGAACTCGGGGGCCAACGTCCTGACTTTC; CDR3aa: CAASRRTGNSGANVLTF
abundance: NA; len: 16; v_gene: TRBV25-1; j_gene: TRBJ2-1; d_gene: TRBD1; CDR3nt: TGTGCCAGCAGTACCCAGACAGGGGTCGTCTACAATGAGCAGTTCTTC; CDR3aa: CASSTQTGVVYNEQFF
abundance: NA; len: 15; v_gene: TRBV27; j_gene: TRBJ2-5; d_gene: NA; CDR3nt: TGTGCCAGCAGGGCGCCGGGTCGACCGCAAGAGACCCAGTACTTC; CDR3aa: CASRAPGRPQETQYF
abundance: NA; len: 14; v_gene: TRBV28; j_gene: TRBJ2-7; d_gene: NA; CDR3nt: TGTGCCAGCAGTTCTCTCAGGGGTATCAAAGTGCAGTACTTC; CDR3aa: CASSSLRGIKVQYF
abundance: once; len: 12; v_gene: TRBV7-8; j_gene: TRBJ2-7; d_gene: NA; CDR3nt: TGTGCCAGCAGCTTAGGTACCTACGAGCAGTACTTC; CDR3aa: CASSLGTYEQYF
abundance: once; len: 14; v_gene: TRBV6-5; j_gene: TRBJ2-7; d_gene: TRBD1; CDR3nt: TGTGCCATCCCGGCGCCTACAGGGGACTACGAGCAGTACTTC; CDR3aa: CAIPAPTGDYEQYF
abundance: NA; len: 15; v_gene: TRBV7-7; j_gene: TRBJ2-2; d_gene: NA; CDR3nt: TGTGCTAGCAGCTTATTGGACAGCCGGTCCGGGGAGCTGTTTTTT; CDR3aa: CASSLLDSRSGELFF
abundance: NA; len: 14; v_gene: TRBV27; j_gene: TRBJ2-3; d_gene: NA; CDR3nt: TGTGCCAGCAGTTCCGGACTGGGCACAGATACGCAGTATTTT; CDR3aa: CASSSGLGTDTQYF
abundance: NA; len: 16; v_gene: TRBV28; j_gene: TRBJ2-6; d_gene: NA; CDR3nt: TGTGCCAGCAGTTCGCCAGGTGAGCCTGGGGCCAACGTCCTGACTTTC; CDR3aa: CASSSPGEPGANVLTF
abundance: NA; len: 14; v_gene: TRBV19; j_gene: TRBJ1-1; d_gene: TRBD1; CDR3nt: TGTGCCAGTAGTAGGGACAGATTGAACACTGAAGCTTTCTTT; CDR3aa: CASSRDRLNTEAFF
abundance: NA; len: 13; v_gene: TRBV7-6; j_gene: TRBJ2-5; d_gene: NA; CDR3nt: TGTGCCAGCAGTCTTTCCGGGTGGGAGACCCAGTACTTC; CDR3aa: CASSLSGWETQYF
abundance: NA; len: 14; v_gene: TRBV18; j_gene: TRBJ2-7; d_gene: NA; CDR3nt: TGTGCCAGCTCACCCGGGCTAGCCCCCTACGAGCAGTACTTC; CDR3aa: CASSPGLAPYEQYF
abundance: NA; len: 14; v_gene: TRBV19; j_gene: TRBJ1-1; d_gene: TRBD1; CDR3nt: TGTGCCAGTAGTCAGTGGGGGACAGGGACTGAAGCTTTCTTT; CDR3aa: CASSQWGTGTEAFF
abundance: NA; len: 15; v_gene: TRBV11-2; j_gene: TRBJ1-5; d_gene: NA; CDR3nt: TGTGCCAGCAGCTTAGGCGAACAGGGAGTTCAGCCCCAGCATTTT; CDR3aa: CASSLGEQGVQPQHF
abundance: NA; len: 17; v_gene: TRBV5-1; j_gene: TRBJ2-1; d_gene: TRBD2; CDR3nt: TGCGCCAGCAGCTTGGTTGGCTTTCGGGGGGGCCCCATTGAGCAGTTCTTC; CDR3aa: CASSLVGFRGGPIEQFF
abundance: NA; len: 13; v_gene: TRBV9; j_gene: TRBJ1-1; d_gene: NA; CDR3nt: TGTGCCAGCAGCGCGGAACCCCAGGTTGCGGCTTTCTTT; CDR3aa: CASSAEPQVAAFF
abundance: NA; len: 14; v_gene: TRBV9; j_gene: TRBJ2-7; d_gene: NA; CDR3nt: TGTGCCAGCAGCGCACAGGGAAGGACCTACGAGCAGTACTTC; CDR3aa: CASSAQGRTYEQYF
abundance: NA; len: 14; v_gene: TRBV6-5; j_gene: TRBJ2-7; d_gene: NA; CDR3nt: TGTGCCAGCAGGTACGGACAGTTCTCCTACGAGCAGTACTTC; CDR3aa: CASRYGQFSYEQYF
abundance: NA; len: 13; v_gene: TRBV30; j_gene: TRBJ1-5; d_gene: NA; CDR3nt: TGTGCCTGGAGTGTAGACATTAATCAGCCCCAGCATTTT; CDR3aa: CAWSVDINQPQHF
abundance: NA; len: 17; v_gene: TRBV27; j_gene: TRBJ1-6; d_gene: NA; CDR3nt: TGTGCCAGCAGTCCCGGAGGGGACCGGGCCTTGGGCTCACCCCTCCACTTT; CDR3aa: CASSPGGDRALGSPLHF
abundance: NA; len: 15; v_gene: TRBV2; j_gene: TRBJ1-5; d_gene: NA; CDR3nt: TGTGCCAGCAGGATTTCAGGGCTACGAAATCAGCCCCAGCATTTT; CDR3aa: CASRISGLRNQPQHF
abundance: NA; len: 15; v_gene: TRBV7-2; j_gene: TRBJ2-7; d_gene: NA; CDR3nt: TGTGCCAGCAGCTTGACCTGGGCTGCAGCCTACGAGCAGTACTTC; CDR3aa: CASSLTWAAAYEQYF
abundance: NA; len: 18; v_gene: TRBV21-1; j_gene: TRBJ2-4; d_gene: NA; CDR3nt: TGTGCCAGCAGCTCCCGAACGGGACAGAAAAGAGCCAAAAACATTCAGTACTTC; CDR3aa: CASSSRTGQKRAKNIQYF
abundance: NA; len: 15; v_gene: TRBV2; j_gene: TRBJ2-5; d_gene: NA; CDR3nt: TGTGCCAGCATCGCGAAAGGGGCAGGGCAAGAGACCCAGTACTTC; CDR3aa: CASIAKGAGQETQYF
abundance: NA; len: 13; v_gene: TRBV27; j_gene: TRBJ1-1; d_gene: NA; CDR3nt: TGTGCCAGCAGTCCGTCCGGAGGGACTGAAGCTTTCTTT; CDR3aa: CASSPSGGTEAFF
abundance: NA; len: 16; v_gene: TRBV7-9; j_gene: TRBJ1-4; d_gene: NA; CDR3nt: TGTGCCAGCAGCTTAGGGACCGCCACCGGCGGGGAAAAACTGTTTTTT; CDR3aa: CASSLGTATGGEKLFF
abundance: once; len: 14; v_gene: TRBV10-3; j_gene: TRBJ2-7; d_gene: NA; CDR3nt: TGTGCCATCAGCGATGACAGGAGCTCCTACGAGCAGTACTTC; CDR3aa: CAISDDRSSYEQYF